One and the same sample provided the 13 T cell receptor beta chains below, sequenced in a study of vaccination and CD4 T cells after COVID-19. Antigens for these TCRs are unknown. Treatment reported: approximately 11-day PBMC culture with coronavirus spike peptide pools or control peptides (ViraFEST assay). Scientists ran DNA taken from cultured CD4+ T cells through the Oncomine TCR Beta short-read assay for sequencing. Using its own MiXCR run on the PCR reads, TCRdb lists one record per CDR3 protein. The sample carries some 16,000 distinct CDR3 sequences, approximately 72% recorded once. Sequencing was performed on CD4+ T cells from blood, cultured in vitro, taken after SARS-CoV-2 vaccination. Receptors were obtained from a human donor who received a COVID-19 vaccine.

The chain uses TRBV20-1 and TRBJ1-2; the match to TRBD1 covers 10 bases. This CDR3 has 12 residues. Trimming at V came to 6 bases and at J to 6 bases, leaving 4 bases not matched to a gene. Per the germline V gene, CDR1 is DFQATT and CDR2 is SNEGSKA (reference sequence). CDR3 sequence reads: CSARQGAHGYTF. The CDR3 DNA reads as TGCAGTGCCCGACAGGGGGCTCATGGCTACACCTTC.

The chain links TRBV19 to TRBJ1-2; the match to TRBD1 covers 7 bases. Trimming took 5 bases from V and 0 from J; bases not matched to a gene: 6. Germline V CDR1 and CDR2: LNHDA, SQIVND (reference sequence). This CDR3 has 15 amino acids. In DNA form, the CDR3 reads TGTGCCAGTAGTCCTGGGACAGCCACTAACTATGGCTACACCTTC. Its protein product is CASSPGTATNYGYTF.

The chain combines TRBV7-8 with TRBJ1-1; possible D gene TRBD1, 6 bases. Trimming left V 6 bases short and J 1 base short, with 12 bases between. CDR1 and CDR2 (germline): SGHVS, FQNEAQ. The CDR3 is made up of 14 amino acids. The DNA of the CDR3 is TGTGCCAGCAGTCAGGGACATCAGAACACTGAAGCTTTCTTT. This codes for CASSQGHQNTEAFF.

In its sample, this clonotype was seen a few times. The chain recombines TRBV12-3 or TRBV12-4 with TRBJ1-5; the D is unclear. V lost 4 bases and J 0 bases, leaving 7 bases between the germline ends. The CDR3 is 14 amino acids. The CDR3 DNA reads TGTGCCAGCAGTTATCTGGATAGCAATCAGCCCCAGCATTTT. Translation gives CASSYLDSNQPQHF.

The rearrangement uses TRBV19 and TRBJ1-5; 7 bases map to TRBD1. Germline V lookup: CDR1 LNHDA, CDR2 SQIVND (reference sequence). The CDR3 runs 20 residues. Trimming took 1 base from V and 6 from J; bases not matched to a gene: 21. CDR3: CASSIANRDSVRTLGQPQHF. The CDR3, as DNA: TGTGCCAGTAGTATAGCCAACCGGGACAGCGTCCGGACTCTTGGTCAGCCCCAGCATTTT.

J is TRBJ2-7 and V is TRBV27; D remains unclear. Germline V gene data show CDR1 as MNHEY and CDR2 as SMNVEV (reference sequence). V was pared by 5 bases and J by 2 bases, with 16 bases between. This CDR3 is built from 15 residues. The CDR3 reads CASSKRTFQTYEQYF. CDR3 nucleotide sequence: TGTGCCAGCAGTAAACGGACGTTCCAGACCTACGAGCAGTACTTC.

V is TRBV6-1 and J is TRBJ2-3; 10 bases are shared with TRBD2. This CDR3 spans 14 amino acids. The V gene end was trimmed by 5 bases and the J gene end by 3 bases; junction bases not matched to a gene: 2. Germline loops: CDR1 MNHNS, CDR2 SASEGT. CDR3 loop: CASSSGGATDTQYF. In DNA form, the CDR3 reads TGTGCCAGCAGTAGCGGGGGGGCGACAGATACGCAGTATTTT.

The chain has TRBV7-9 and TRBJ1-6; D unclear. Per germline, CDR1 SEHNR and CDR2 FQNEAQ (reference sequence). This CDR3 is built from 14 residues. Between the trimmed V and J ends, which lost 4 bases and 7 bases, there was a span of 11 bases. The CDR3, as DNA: TGTGCCAGCAGCTCCGGACTGCTCAATTCACCCCTCCACTTT. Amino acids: CASSSGLLNSPLHF. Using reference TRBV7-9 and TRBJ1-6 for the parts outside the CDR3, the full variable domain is DTGVSQNPRHKITKRGQNVTFRCDPISEHNRLYWYRQTLGQGPEFLTYFQNEAQLEKSRLLSDRFSAERPKGSFSTLEIQRTEQGDSAMYLCASSSGLLNSPLHFGNGTRLTVT.

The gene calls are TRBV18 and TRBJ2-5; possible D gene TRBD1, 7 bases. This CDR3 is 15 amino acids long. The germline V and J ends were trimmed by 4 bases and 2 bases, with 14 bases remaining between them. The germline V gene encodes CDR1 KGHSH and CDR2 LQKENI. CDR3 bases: TGTGCCAGCTCACGGCGGGACAGACTTCAAGAGACCCAGTACTTC. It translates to CASSRRDRLQETQYF.

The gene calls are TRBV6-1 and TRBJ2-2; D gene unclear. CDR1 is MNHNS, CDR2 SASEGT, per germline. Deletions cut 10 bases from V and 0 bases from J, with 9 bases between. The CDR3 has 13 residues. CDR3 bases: TGTGCCACCCTTTCTACGAACACCGGGGAGCTGTTTTTT. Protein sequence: CATLSTNTGELFF.

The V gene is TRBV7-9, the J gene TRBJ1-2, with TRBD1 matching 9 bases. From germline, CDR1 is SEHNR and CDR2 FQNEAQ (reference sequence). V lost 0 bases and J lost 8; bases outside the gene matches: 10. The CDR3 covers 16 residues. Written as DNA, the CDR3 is TGTGCCAGCAGCTTAGCCACACAGGGGGCAAGGTCAGGCTACACCTTC. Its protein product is CASSLATQGARSGYTF. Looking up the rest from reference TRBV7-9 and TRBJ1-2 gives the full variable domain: DTGVSQNPRHKITKRGQNVTFRCDPISEHNRLYWYRQTLGQGPEFLTYFQNEAQLEKSRLLSDRFSAERPKGSFSTLEIQRTEQGDSAMYLCASSLATQGARSGYTFGSGTRLTVV.

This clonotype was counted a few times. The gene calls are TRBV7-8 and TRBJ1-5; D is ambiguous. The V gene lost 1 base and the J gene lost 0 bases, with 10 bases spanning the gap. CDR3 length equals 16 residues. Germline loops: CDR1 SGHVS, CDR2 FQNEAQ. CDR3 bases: TGTGCCAGCAGCTTAGTGGGTAGCGTTAGCAATCAGCCCCAGCATTTT. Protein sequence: CASSLVGSVSNQPQHF.

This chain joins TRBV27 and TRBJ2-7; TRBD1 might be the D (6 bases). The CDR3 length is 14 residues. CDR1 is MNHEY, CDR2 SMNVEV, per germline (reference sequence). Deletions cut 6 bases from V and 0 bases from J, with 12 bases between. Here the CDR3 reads CASSQDRSSYEQYF. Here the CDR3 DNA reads TGTGCCAGCAGCCAGGACAGAAGCTCCTACGAGCAGTACTTC.